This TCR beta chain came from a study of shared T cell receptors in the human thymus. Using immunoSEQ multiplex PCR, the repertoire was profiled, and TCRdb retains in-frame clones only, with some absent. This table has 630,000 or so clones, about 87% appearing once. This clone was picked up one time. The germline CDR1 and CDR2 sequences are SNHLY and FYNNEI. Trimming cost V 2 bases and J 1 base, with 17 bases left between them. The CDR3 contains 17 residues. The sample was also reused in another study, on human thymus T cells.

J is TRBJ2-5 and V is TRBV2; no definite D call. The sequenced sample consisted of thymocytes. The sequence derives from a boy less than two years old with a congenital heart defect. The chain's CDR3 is CASSERKSANLQETQYF. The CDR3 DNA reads TGTGCCAGCAGTGAAAGAAAAAGCGCAAACCTCCAAGAGACCCAGTACTTC.